The clone carrying this T cell receptor (beta chain) came up many times. What it recognizes is unknown. The library was prepared for alpha chains; this beta chain is a stray read, so its frequency means little. Time point indicated: sample taken at primary tumor resection. Extraction of whole RNA from tumor, nontumor lung or frozen PBMC preceded unsorted sequencing. There were approximately 69 donors, all of them untreated patients with early-stage non-small cell lung cancer. Unique molecular identifiers tagged every individual TCR cDNA molecule. TCRdb passed the 5' RACE reads through MiXCR, listing each CDR3 protein once. The table has 10,000 to 15,000 distinct CDR3 sequences, around 4.2% seen once. The entry originates in a study of spatial heterogeneity in lung cancer. Turning to the study itself: The average appearance count of each unique TCR and UMI combination in raw reads was more than ten. Whole-study findings and limits: At resection, ubiquitous expanded tumor TCRs appeared in blood more than at follow-up.

Germline CDR1 reads SGHRS; CDR2 reads YFSETQ. This CDR3 comprises 15 residues. After removal of 0 bases from V and 4 bases from J, the junction contained 5 bases not matched to a gene. The sequence was collected from a male donor with early-stage non-small cell lung cancer. Sequenced here: PBMCs, sampled at surgery. The genes are TRBV5-1 and TRBJ2-7, with 9 positions matching TRBD1. In DNA form, the CDR3 reads TGCGCCAGCAGCTTGGCACCGGGACAGGGATACGAGCAGTACTTC. It yields the protein CASSLAPGQGYEQYF.